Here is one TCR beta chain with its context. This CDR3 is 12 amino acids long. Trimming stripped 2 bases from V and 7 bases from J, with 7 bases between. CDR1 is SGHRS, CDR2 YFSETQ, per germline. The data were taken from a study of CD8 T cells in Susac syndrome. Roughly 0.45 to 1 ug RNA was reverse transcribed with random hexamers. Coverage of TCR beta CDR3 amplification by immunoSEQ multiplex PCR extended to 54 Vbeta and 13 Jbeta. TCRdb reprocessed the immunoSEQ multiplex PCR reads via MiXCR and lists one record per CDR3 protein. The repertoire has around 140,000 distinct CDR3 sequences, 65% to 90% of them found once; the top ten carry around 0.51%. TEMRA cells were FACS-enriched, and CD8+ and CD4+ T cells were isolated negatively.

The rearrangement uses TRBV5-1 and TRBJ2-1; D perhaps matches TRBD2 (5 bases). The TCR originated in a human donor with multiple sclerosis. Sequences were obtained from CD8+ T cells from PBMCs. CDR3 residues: CASSFTRNEQFF. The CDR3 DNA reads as TGCGCCAGCAGCTTTACTAGGAATGAGCAGTTCTTC.